The 14 T cell receptor beta chains presented below share a single source sample, sequenced in a study of early T cells in non-severe SARS-CoV-2 infection. Using its own MiXCR run on the 5' RACE reads, TCRdb lists one record per CDR3 protein. The sample comprises fewer than 85,000 distinct CDR3 sequences, around 16% of which are singletons, and 2.9% rests with the top ten. Source material: whole blood. These receptors were collected from an adult who was a healthcare worker with PCR-confirmed SARS-CoV-2 infection or an uninfected control (not recorded which).

This clonotype showed up just a few times. J is TRBJ2-1 and V is TRBV28; D unclear. The CDR3 consists of 13 residues. CDR1 and CDR2 from the germline V gene are MDHEN and SYDVKM. Trimming took off 7 bases at V and 8 bases at J, with 15 bases between the two ends. The CDR3 DNA is TGTGCCAGCACCCCTGGCGTCGGCGATGAGCAGTTCTTC. Amino acids: CASTPGVGDEQFF.

The V and J genes are TRBV3-1 and TRBJ2-1; D gene unclear. The CDR3 loop spans 15 amino acids. Trimming shortened V by 0 bases and J by 0 bases, and 6 bases separated the two germline ends. Germline V lookup: CDR1 LGHDT, CDR2 YNNKEL (reference sequence). The CDR3 DNA is TGTGCCAGCAGCCAAGACCGGGTCTCCTACAATGAGCAGTTCTTC. It yields the protein CASSQDRVSYNEQFF.

This chain connects TRBV10-3 to TRBJ2-1; 11 bases match TRBD2. The ends lost 6 bases at V and 6 bases at J; junction bases unmatched: 7. This CDR3 has 15 amino acids. From germline, CDR1 is ENHRY and CDR2 SYGVKD. CDR3 nucleotide sequence: TGTGCCATCAGCGCTGTAGCGGGAGGGAGCAATGAGCAGTTCTTC. Translation: CAISAVAGGSNEQFF.

This clonotype has more than one count but fewer than ten. The rearrangement links TRBV20-1 to TRBJ2-1; D unresolved. The CDR3 consists of 11 residues. Trimming took 2 bases from V and 6 from J, leaving 5 bases between them. Germline CDR1 and CDR2: DFQATT and SNEGSKA (reference sequence). In DNA, the CDR3 is TGCAGTGCTAGAAACGGCAATGAGCAGTTCTTC. Its protein is CSARNGNEQFF.

The chain joins TRBV7-6 to TRBJ2-7; perhaps D is TRBD1 or TRBD2 (5 bases each). Germline CDR1 SGHVS, CDR2 FNYEAQ. The CDR3 totals 15 residues. The V end lost 1 base, the J end lost 0 bases, and 10 bases lay between the germline ends. As DNA, the CDR3 is TGTGCCAGCAGCTTAGGGGACCCAAGCTCCTACGAGCAGTACTTC. As protein: CASSLGDPSSYEQYF. Together with reference TRBV7-6 and TRBJ2-7, the CDR3 gives the full variable domain: GAGVSQSPRYKVTKRGQDVALRCDPISGHVSLYWYRQALGQGPEFLTYFNYEAQQDKSGLPNDRFSAERPEGSISTLTIQRTEQRDSAMYRCASSLGDPSSYEQYFGPGTRLTVT.

This clonotype was counted only a few times. V and J are TRBV6-6 and TRBJ2-5; 14 nucleotides match TRBD2. V lost 4 bases, J lost 4 bases, and 5 bases stayed unmatched. This CDR3 spans 16 amino acids. Germline values: CDR1 MNHNY, CDR2 SVGAGI (reference sequence). CDR3 in DNA: TGTGCCAGCAGTTCGGGACTAGCGGGAGTTAGAGAGACCCAGTACTTC. It translates to CASSSGLAGVRETQYF.

This clonotype was seen at least ten times. V and J are TRBV18 and TRBJ1-5; D unresolved. Germline V CDR1 and CDR2: KGHSH, LQKENI. V shed 3 bases and J shed 1 base, with 10 bases lying between them. This CDR3 has 15 residues. The CDR3 sequence is CASSPSGQSNQPQHF. The CDR3 DNA is TGTGCCAGCTCACCCTCCGGGCAGAGCAATCAGCCCCAGCATTTT. The full variable domain, rest sourced from reference TRBV18 and TRBJ1-5, is NAGVMQNPRHLVRRRGQEARLRCSPMKGHSHVYWYRQLPEEGLKFMVYLQKENIIDESGMPKERFSAEFPKEGPSILRIQQVVRGDSAAYFCASSPSGQSNQPQHFGDGTRLSIL.

This clonotype has more than one count but fewer than ten. This chain uses TRBV7-2 with TRBJ2-3, with D perhaps TRBD1 or TRBD2 (5 bases each). Germline V gene lookup returns CDR1 SGHTA and CDR2 FQGNSA. The CDR3 runs 14 residues. With 3 bases removed from V and 2 bases from J, the gap between germline ends came to 9 bases. The CDR3 DNA is TGTGCCAGCAGCTTGGGACCGGCCACAGATACGCAGTATTTT. As protein: CASSLGPATDTQYF.

This clonotype was seen a handful of times. This chain links TRBV9 with TRBJ2-1; possibly TRBD2 for D (5 bases). Per germline, CDR1 SGDLS and CDR2 YYNGEE. The CDR3 loop spans 16 amino acids. V shed 3 bases and J shed 0 bases, with 13 bases lying between them. DNA of the CDR3: TGTGCCAGCAGCGGAGGGCCCGCGCGCTCCTACAATGAGCAGTTCTTC. This gives the protein CASSGGPARSYNEQFF.

This clonotype was counted between two and nine times. This sequence joins TRBV11-2 and TRBJ2-5, with TRBD2 matching over 10 bases. Losses at the gene ends were 1 base for V and 3 bases for J; bases not matched to a gene: 5. The CDR3 loop spans 16 amino acids. Germline V gene sequence: CDR1 SGHAT, CDR2 FQNNGV. The CDR3 region is CASSLAGLAAEETQYF. The DNA for the CDR3 is TGTGCCAGCAGCTTAGCAGGACTAGCGGCGGAAGAGACCCAGTACTTC.

This clonotype was detected a few times. This sequence joins TRBV3-1 and TRBJ1-1; D gene uncertain. The germline V and J ends were trimmed by 4 bases and 5 bases, with 11 bases remaining between them. Germline V gene lookup returns CDR1 LGHDT and CDR2 YNNKEL (reference sequence). This CDR3 is built from 13 residues. Written as DNA, the CDR3 is TGTGCCAGCAGCCCTCGGCCCTTAACTGAAGCTTTCTTT. It is translated as CASSPRPLTEAFF.

This clonotype appeared a few times. The chain joins TRBV30 to TRBJ1-1; tentatively, D is TRBD1 (5 bases). Trimming stripped 4 bases from V and 2 bases from J, with 11 bases between. This CDR3 contains 13 residues. Germline CDR1 and CDR2: GTSNPN and SVGIG (reference sequence). The CDR3 loop reads CAWNRDLNTEAFF. DNA for the CDR3: TGTGCCTGGAATAGGGACTTAAACACTGAAGCTTTCTTT.

As for this clonotype: One end of the junction is discordant with germline, which a read error may explain. The chain has TRBV18 and TRBJ2-1; 7 positions agree with TRBD1. The CDR3 runs to 16 residues. Germline CDR1 reads KGHSH; CDR2 reads LQKENI. The CDR3 region is CTSSRDSGLGYNEQFF. CDR3 DNA: TGTACCAGCTCACGGGACAGCGGACTGGGTTACAATGAGCAGTTCTTC.

As DNA, the CDR3 is TGCGCCAGCAGCTTGGTTCCGACTAGCGGGGGCAGGGAGCAGTACTTC. Protein: CASSLVPTSGGREQYF. V gene TRBV5-1 combines with J gene TRBJ2-7; 12 bases agree with TRBD2. The junction had 8 bases not matched to a gene; V was cut back by 0 bases and J by 7 bases. The V gene's germline CDR1 is SGHRS and CDR2 YFSETQ. CDR3 size: 16 residues.